This T cell receptor (beta chain) originates from a study of PD-1 blockade in mismatch repair-deficient tumors. About this clone itself: Its antigen is unknown.

Repertoires were generated with immunoSEQ multiplex PCR, while TCRdb's copy carries only in-frame clones and drops some. The sample shows around 68,000 clones, almost 80% of them seen only once. Germline CDR1 SGDLS, CDR2 YYNGEE. This CDR3 contains 16 residues. V shed 0 bases and J shed 3 bases, with 13 bases lying between them. Study findings and constraints: After pembrolizumab, tumor-resident clones rose rapidly, then generally contracted before radiologic responses.

The chain is built from TRBV9 and TRBJ2-1, with a possible D match to TRBD1 (5 bases). This TCR was recovered from an adult with mismatch repair-deficient cancer. The specimen was peripheral blood, collected 2 weeks after starting pembrolizumab. The CDR3 protein is CASSVGLQVGYNEQFF. CDR3 coding DNA: TGTGCCAGCAGCGTAGGGTTACAGGTCGGCTACAATGAGCAGTTCTTC.